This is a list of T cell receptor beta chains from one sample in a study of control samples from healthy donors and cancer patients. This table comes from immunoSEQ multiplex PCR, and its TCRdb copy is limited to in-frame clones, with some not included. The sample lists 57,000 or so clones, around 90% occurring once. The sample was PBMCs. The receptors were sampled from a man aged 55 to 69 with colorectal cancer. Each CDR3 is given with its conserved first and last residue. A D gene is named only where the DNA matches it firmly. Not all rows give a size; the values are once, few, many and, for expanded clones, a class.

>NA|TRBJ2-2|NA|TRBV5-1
CASSLVLGSTGELFF
TGCGCCAGCAGCTTGGTTCTCGGGAGCACCGGGGAGCTGTTTTTT
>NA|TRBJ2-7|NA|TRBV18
CASSDGQWSYEQYF
TGTGCCAGCTCAGATGGACAGTGGTCCTACGAGCAGTACTTC
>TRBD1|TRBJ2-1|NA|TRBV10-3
CAISERDRLYNEQFF
TGTGCCATCAGTGAGAGGGACAGGCTTTACAATGAGCAGTTCTTC
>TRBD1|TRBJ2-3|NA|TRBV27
CASSLTGTDTQYF
TGTGCCAGCAGTTTGACAGGGACAGATACGCAGTATTTT
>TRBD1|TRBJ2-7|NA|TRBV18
CASSFAATGGVYEQYF
TGTGCCAGCTCATTTGCAGCGACAGGGGGAGTATACGAGCAGTACTTC
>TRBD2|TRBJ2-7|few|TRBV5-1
CASSLEASGYEQYF
TGCGCCAGCAGCTTGGAGGCTAGCGGGTACGAGCAGTACTTC
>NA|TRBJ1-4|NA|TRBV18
CASSPSDRTTNEKLFF
TGTGCCAGCTCCCCTTCTGACAGAACAACTAATGAAAAACTGTTTTTT
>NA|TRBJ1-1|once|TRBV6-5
CASSRTAQGTEAFF
TGTGCCAGCAGTAGGACAGCTCAGGGCACTGAAGCTTTCTTT
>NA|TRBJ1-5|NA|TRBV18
CASSPETAYSNQPQHF
TGTGCCAGCTCACCAGAGACAGCCTATAGCAATCAGCCCCAGCATTTT
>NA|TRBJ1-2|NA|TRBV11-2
CASSLAGDYYGYTF
TGTGCCAGCAGCTTAGCCGGGGATTACTATGGCTACACCTTC
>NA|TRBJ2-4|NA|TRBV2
CASSQGRILNIQYF
TGTGCCAGCAGCCAGGGACGGATTCTAAACATTCAGTACTTC
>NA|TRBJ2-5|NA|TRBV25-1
CASSEYKRGVGQETQYF
TGTGCCAGCAGTGAATATAAACGGGGCGTGGGCCAAGAGACCCAGTACTTC
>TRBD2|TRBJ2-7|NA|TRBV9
CASSVASSGGPYEQYF
TGTGCCAGCAGCGTAGCCTCTAGCGGGGGCCCCTACGAGCAGTACTTC
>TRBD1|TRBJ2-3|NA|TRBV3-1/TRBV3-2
CASSQDLRDRGDIDTQYF
TGTGCCAGCAGCCAAGATCTTCGAGACAGGGGAGATATAGATACGCAGTATTTT
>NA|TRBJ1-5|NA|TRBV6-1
CASSGARDYSNQPQHF
TGTGCCAGCAGTGGTGCCCGGGATTATAGCAATCAGCCCCAGCATTTT
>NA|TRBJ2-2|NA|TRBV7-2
CASPRVTTMNTGELFF
TGTGCCAGTCCAAGAGTGACTACCATGAACACCGGGGAGCTGTTTTTT
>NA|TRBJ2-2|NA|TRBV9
CASSTRDFSGELFF
TGTGCCAGCAGCACAAGGGACTTCAGCGGGGAGCTGTTTTTT